One T cell receptor beta chain is described in this entry. This sample is part of a study of blood T cell repertoires in COVID-19. For the study at large: The study drew acute and convalescent COVID-19 samples from the United States, Italy and Spain. PBMCs, B-cell-depleted T cells, or T cells were the source of the cDNA or gDNA that made up the material.

In the source study's methods: Amplifying reference gene primers gave estimates of nucleated cell counts. The repertoire was sequenced with immunoSEQ multiplex PCR; TCRdb's copy has only in-frame clones and lacks some. That table is the source of V, J and clone size, and D and trimming were worked out from the DNA. This table has around 180,000 clones, roughly 85% appearing once. The V gene end was trimmed by 3 bases and the J gene end by 9 bases; junction bases not matched to a gene: 3. CDR1 is SEHNR and CDR2 is FQNEAQ in the germline V gene (reference sequence). The CDR3 has 13 residues. The sequenced sample consisted of peripheral blood. The chain joins TRBV7-9 to TRBJ2-1, with 9 bases aligning to TRBD1. This receptor was obtained from a man aged 55 to 70 with acute or convalescent COVID-19. For the CDR3, the DNA is TGTGCCAGCAGCTTCGACAGGGGGGGTGAGCAGTTCTTC. Translated: CASSFDRGGEQFF.